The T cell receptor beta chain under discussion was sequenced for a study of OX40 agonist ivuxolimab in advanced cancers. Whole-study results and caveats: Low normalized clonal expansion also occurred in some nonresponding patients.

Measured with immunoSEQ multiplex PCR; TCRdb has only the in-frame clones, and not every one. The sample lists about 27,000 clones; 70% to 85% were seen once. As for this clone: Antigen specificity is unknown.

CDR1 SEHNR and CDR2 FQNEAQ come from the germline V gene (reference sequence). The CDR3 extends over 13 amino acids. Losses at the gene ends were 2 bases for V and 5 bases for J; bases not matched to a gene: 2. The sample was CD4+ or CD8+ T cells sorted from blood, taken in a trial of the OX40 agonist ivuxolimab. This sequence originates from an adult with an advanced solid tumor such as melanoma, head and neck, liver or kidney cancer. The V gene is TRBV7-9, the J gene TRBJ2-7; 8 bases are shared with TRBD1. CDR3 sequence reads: CASSLSDRDEQYF. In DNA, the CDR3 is TGTGCCAGCAGCTTATCGGACAGGGACGAGCAGTACTTC.